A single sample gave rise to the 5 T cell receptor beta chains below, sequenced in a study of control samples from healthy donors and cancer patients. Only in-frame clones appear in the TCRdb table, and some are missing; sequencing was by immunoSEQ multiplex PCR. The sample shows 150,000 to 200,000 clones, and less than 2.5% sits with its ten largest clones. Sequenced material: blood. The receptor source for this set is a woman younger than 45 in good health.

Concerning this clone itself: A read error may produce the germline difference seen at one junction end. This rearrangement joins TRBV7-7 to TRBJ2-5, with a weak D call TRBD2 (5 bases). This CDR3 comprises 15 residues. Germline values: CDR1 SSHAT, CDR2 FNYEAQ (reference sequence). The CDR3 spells CASSLGRARQETQYF. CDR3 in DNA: TGTGCTAGCAGCTTAGGGCGGGCCCGCCAAGAGACCCAGTACTTC. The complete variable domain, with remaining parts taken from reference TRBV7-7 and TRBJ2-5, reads GAGVSQSPRYKVTKRGQDVTLRCDPISSHATLYWYQQALGQGPEFLTYFNYEAQPDKSGLPSDRFSAERPEGSISTLTIQRTEQRDSAMYRCASSLGRARQETQYFGPGTRLLVL.

CDR3 sequence reads: CASSLAGEASTEAFF. As DNA, the CDR3 is TGTGCCAGCAGCTTAGCCGGGGAGGCGAGCACTGAAGCTTTCTTT. The gene calls are TRBV7-9 and TRBJ1-1; D unclear. The CDR3 has 15 residues. Trimming left V 0 bases short and J 4 bases short, with 12 bases between. The germline V gene has CDR1 SEHNR and CDR2 FQNEAQ (reference sequence). The whole variable domain, remainder taken from reference TRBV7-9 and TRBJ1-1, is DTGVSQNPRHKITKRGQNVTFRCDPISEHNRLYWYRQTLGQGPEFLTYFQNEAQLEKSRLLSDRFSAERPKGSFSTLEIQRTEQGDSAMYLCASSLAGEASTEAFFGQGTRLTVV.

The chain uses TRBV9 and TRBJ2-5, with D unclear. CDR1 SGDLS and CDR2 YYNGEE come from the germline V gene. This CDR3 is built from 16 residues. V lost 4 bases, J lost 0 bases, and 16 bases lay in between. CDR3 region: CASSPRRVADQETQYF. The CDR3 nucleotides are TGTGCCAGCAGCCCAAGAAGGGTGGCAGACCAAGAGACCCAGTACTTC.

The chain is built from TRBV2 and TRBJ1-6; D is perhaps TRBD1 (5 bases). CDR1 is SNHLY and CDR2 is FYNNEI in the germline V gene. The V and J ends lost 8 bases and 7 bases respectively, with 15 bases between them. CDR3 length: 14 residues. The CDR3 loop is CASQTGGANSPLHF. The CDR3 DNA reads TGTGCCAGCCAAACGGGGGGAGCGAATTCACCCCTCCACTTT.

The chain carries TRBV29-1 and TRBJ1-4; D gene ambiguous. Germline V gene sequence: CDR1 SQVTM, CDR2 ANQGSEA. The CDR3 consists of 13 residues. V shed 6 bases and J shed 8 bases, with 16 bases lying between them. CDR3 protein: CSVARAEGEKLFF. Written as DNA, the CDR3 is TGCAGCGTGGCCCGGGCCGAAGGGGAAAAACTGTTTTTT.